This T cell receptor (beta chain) originates from a study of blood T cells in healthy people across ages (dated by TCRdb to the mid-2010s). Regarding the study in general: In model experiments, template switching captured roughly one uniquely barcoded TCR beta cDNA molecule for every two T cells. To track age-related changes in TCR beta repertoire diversity, the study relied on deep sequencing normalized with unique cDNA molecular identifiers. The donors were split into four age groups: young (average 16 years), middle-aged (about 40), aged (62) and long-lived (more than 80). To avoid experimental bias, donors of different ages were distributed randomly across sequencing lanes. The study analyzed two additional independent replicas of 1 million unique cDNA reads from the same blood draw for two donors, one aged 18 to 30 and one aged 80 or older.

The approximately 40 donors, aged roughly 6 to 100 years, were systemically healthy Caucasian individuals from Russia. Each donor gave about 9.8 milliliters of peripheral blood, drawn into EDTA-treated Vacutainer tubes. Ficoll-Paque density-gradient centrifugation was used to isolate PBMCs, with at least 6.5 million per sample. Total RNA was extracted from PBMCs with Trizol reagent, with at least 6 micrograms obtained per sample. The percentages of naive CD45RAhigh/CD27high T cells were determined by flow cytometry on a PBMC aliquot from every donor. Library generation was performed with 5' RACE. Sequenced on an Illumina HiSeq 2500. A second roughly 6 to 12 cycle PCR used a sample-barcoded 5' primer and a J-beta primer mix. A unique molecular identifier was introduced onto each TCR beta cDNA molecule by a template-switch 5' adaptor carrying 12 random nucleotides. Each sample yielded at least 3 million CDR3-containing paired-end reads. First-strand cDNA synthesis was performed from all RNA using the Mint cDNA synthesis kit, with priming by a TRBC-specific oligonucleotide. Following uracil-DNA glycosylase treatment, a first 18-cycle PCR with universal primers M1SS and BC2_uni_R was performed on all cDNA. The authors' analysis ran thus. Each sample was normalized by randomly selecting 1 million high-quality reads, each carrying a distinct molecular identifier. Reads sharing molecular identifiers were discarded rather than binned into consensus sequences. MiTCR, run with a Q25 quality threshold and the strictest error-elimination algorithm, handled CDR3 identification, clonotype clustering and error correction. A nonparametric unseen species model using Euler transformation provided a lower-bound estimate of total TCR beta diversity. The public sequencing data were trimmed at Q25 with fastp and processed into clonotypes with MiXCR by TCRdb, which kept only in-frame beta chains. Identical CDR3 protein sequences are pooled into one entry, listed with their most common genes and DNA. The V and J calls reflect TCRdb's pipeline rather than the authors' work. A total of roughly 1.6 million distinct CDR3 sequences appear in this sample, 34% of them only once. Approximately 11% of the sample belongs to the ten largest clones.

The CDR3 runs 15 amino acids, cysteine and phenylalanine included. Of the read, only the CDR3 DNA is kept; its 45 bases are in frame from base 1. The CDR1 and CDR2 encoded by the germline V gene are SGHRS and YFSETQ. About this clonotype itself: The antigen it binds to is not known. Its ends do not fully match the called genes, so a read error is possible.

On the study overall, not on this receptor specifically: Since profiling was done on bulk unsorted PBMCs, naive and antigen-experienced compartments could not be conclusively compared. Total diversity estimates from one million sequenced T cells were considered lower bounds and underestimates. Compared with the aged group, more naive CD4+ T cells, fewer expanded clones and increased TCR diversity were shown by the long-lived group, suggesting age selection. Observed TCR beta diversity per million T cells fell roughly linearly with age, and a significant reduction was already apparent by age approximately 40. Because donor CMV infection status was unknown, age-related changes in expanded clonotypes were potentially confounded. The percentage of naive T cells measured by flow cytometry correlated strongly with observed TCR beta diversity.

This sequence uses TRBV5-1 and TRBJ2-6; 5 matching bases give a weak D call of TRBD1. The receptor's source is a woman aged 30 to 39 in good health. Sequencing was done on a sample of blood. The sequenced DNA is TGCGCCAGCAGCTTGGGACACTCTGGGGCCAACGTCCGGACTTTC. This translates into CASSLGHSGANVRTF.